Listed below are T cell receptor beta chains from one sample, sequenced in a study of blood T cell repertoires in COVID-19. The method was immunoSEQ multiplex PCR; TCRdb's version includes in-frame clones alone and lacks a portion of them. The sample has some 270,000 clones, approximately 91% seen once; the top ten hold about 1.8%. The sequenced sample consisted of PBMCs or T cells enriched from blood (not recorded which). The receptors originated from a middle-aged woman who had recovered from COVID-19. Both conserved end residues are part of each CDR3. The D gene is left open where the match is weak. The listing skips clone size in some rows; elsewhere it reads once, few, many or a size class.

D: NA
V: TRBV6-5
J: TRBJ1-5
size: few
length: 13
CDR3: CASSPDSAQPQHF
DNA: TGTGCCAGCAGCCCCGACTCGGCTCAGCCCCAGCATTTT

D: TRBD1
V: TRBV29-1
J: TRBJ1-5
size: once
length: 13
CDR3: CSATTGARQPQHF
DNA: TGCAGCGCCACGACAGGGGCCAGGCAGCCCCAGCATTTT

D: NA
V: TRBV7-2
J: TRBJ1-1
size: NA
length: 14
CDR3: CASSLYAENTEAFF
DNA: TGTGCCAGCAGCTTATATGCAGAGAACACTGAAGCTTTCTTT

D: TRBD1
V: TRBV18
J: TRBJ1-2
size: NA
length: 15
CDR3: CASSPPSGTGVGYTF
DNA: TGTGCCAGCTCACCTCCCTCCGGGACAGGGGTTGGCTACACCTTC

D: NA
V: TRBV19
J: TRBJ2-5
size: NA
length: 11
CDR3: CASSIMETQYF
DNA: TGTGCCAGTAGTATTATGGAGACCCAGTACTTC

D: NA
V: TRBV29-1
J: TRBJ1-2
size: NA
length: 12
CDR3: CSVFSMYYGYTF
DNA: TGCAGCGTTTTTTCGATGTACTACGGCTACACCTTC

D: NA
V: TRBV5-6
J: TRBJ1-3
size: NA
length: 12
CDR3: CASSLRVNTIYF
DNA: TGTGCCAGCAGCCTGCGGGTGAACACCATATATTTT

D: TRBD1
V: TRBV6-5
J: TRBJ2-7
size: NA
length: 12
CDR3: CASWTGGYEQYF
DNA: TGTGCCAGCTGGACAGGGGGCTACGAGCAGTACTTC

D: TRBD2
V: TRBV29-1
J: TRBJ2-7
size: NA
length: 15
CDR3: CSVVGTSGGTYEQYF
DNA: TGCAGCGTAGTCGGGACTAGCGGGGGGACCTACGAGCAGTACTTC

D: TRBD1
V: TRBV19
J: TRBJ2-7
size: NA
length: 13
CDR3: CASSRQGSYEQYF
DNA: TGTGCCAGTAGTAGACAGGGAAGCTACGAGCAGTACTTC

D: NA
V: TRBV7-9
J: TRBJ1-6
size: NA
length: 15
CDR3: CASSPGAYTPSPLHF
DNA: TGTGCCAGCAGCCCAGGTGCTTATACCCCCTCACCCCTCCACTTT

D: NA
V: TRBV18
J: TRBJ2-2
size: NA
length: 18
CDR3: CASSPLLSGGIGTGELFF
DNA: TGTGCCAGCTCACCATTGCTTTCTGGCGGGATTGGCACCGGGGAGCTGTTTTTT

D: TRBD1
V: TRBV29-1
J: TRBJ2-3
size: NA
length: 13
CDR3: CSERTGGTDTQYF
DNA: TGCAGCGAACGGACAGGGGGCACAGATACGCAGTATTTT

D: NA
V: TRBV13
J: TRBJ1-1
size: NA
length: 13
CDR3: CATSRTRSIEAFF
DNA: TGTGCCACATCCAGGACACGGTCGATTGAAGCTTTCTTT

D: NA
V: TRBV11-2
J: TRBJ2-7
size: NA
length: 14
CDR3: CASRALAPLNRQYF
DNA: TGTGCCAGCAGGGCCCTGGCCCCACTAAACCGGCAGTACTTC

D: NA
V: TRBV11-1
J: TRBJ2-7
size: NA
length: 13
CDR3: CASSLAGDYEQYF
DNA: TGTGCCAGCAGCTTAGCGGGAGACTACGAGCAGTACTTC

D: NA
V: TRBV5-6
J: TRBJ1-1
size: NA
length: 15
CDR3: CASSLDVRALTEAFF
DNA: TGTGCCAGCAGCTTGGATGTCAGGGCTCTCACTGAAGCTTTCTTT

D: TRBD2
V: TRBV9
J: TRBJ2-1
size: NA
length: 17
CDR3: CASSVAGRASSYNEQFF
DNA: TGTGCCAGCAGCGTAGCAGGGAGGGCGAGCTCCTACAATGAGCAGTTCTTC

D: NA
V: TRBV19
J: TRBJ1-1
size: NA
length: 14
CDR3: CASRTGPSATEAFF
DNA: TGTGCCAGTAGGACGGGTCCTTCGGCCACTGAAGCTTTCTTT

D: TRBD2
V: TRBV19
J: TRBJ2-5
size: NA
length: 17
CDR3: CASSRGLAGGSQETQYF
DNA: TGTGCCAGTAGTAGAGGACTAGCGGGGGGGTCCCAAGAGACCCAGTACTTC

D: NA
V: TRBV7-2
J: TRBJ1-2
size: NA
length: 15
CDR3: CASSLAGRGGDGYTF
DNA: TGTGCCAGCAGCTTAGCCGGCAGGGGAGGGGATGGCTACACCTTC

D: NA
V: TRBV13
J: TRBJ2-3
size: NA
length: 13
CDR3: CASSPKRTTTQYF
DNA: TGTGCCAGCAGCCCTAAGCGGACCACTACGCAGTATTTT

D: NA
V: TRBV29-1
J: TRBJ1-2
size: NA
length: 15
CDR3: CSVESPRSGPYGYTF
DNA: TGCAGCGTTGAAAGTCCCAGAAGCGGACCGTATGGCTACACCTTC

D: NA
V: TRBV7-9
J: TRBJ1-3
size: NA
length: 16
CDR3: CASSKIGATSGNTIYF
DNA: TGTGCCAGCAGCAAGATCGGTGCTACCTCTGGAAACACCATATATTTT

D: NA
V: TRBV10-3
J: TRBJ2-2
size: NA
length: 16
CDR3: CAISEASVPNTGELFF
DNA: TGTGCCATCAGTGAAGCGTCGGTACCGAACACCGGGGAGCTGTTTTTT

D: NA
V: TRBV6-5
J: TRBJ1-2
size: NA
length: 14
CDR3: CASSSGGGGYGYTF
DNA: TGTGCCAGCAGTTCTGGCGGGGGGGGTTATGGCTACACCTTC

D: TRBD1
V: TRBV19
J: TRBJ1-2
size: NA
length: 14
CDR3: CASAPGQIPNGYTF
DNA: TGTGCCAGTGCTCCGGGACAGATTCCCAATGGCTACACCTTC

D: TRBD1
V: TRBV4-2
J: TRBJ2-7
size: NA
length: 15
CDR3: CASSQGPGQGYEQYF
DNA: TGTGCCAGCAGCCAAGGGCCGGGACAGGGCTACGAGCAGTACTTC

D: TRBD1
V: TRBV27
J: TRBJ2-3
size: NA
length: 18
CDR3: CASSLSGRDRVLADTQYF
DNA: TGTGCCAGCAGTTTATCCGGACGGGACAGGGTTTTGGCAGATACGCAGTATTTT

D: NA
V: TRBV2
J: TRBJ1-1
size: NA
length: 17
CDR3: CASSEALYEVMNTEAFF
DNA: TGTGCCAGCAGTGAAGCGCTTTATGAGGTCATGAACACTGAAGCTTTCTTT

D: TRBD1
V: TRBV5-1
J: TRBJ1-1
size: NA
length: 14
CDR3: CASSTGGGDTEAFF
DNA: TGCGCCAGCAGCACAGGGGGCGGGGACACTGAAGCTTTCTTT

D: TRBD1
V: TRBV7-9
J: TRBJ1-1
size: NA
length: 15
CDR3: CASSPKQGQGAWAFF
DNA: TGTGCCAGCAGCCCGAAACAGGGACAGGGGGCATGGGCTTTCTTT

D: NA
V: TRBV5-1
J: TRBJ1-1
size: NA
length: 15
CDR3: CASSLGSGVNTEAFF
DNA: TGCGCCAGCAGCTTGGGGTCAGGGGTGAACACTGAAGCTTTCTTT

D: NA
V: TRBV27
J: TRBJ2-7
size: few
length: 14
CDR3: CASRRQGSGYEQYF
DNA: TGTGCCAGCAGACGCCAGGGTTCTGGGTACGAGCAGTACTTC

D: TRBD1
V: TRBV6-5
J: TRBJ1-1
size: NA
length: 14
CDR3: CASSSWDRFTEAFF
DNA: TGTGCCAGCAGTTCCTGGGACAGGTTCACTGAAGCTTTCTTT

D: NA
V: TRBV27
J: TRBJ1-4
size: NA
length: 17
CDR3: CASSQQPRGGTNEKLFF
DNA: TGTGCCAGCAGTCAACAACCCCGGGGGGGGACTAATGAAAAACTGTTTTTT

D: NA
V: TRBV18
J: TRBJ2-5
size: NA
length: 15
CDR3: CASSPPGVRKETQYF
DNA: TGTGCCAGCTCACCACCGGGTGTCAGGAAAGAGACCCAGTACTTC

D: TRBD1
V: TRBV5-1
J: TRBJ2-5
size: NA
length: 16
CDR3: CASRPTWDRDQETQYF
DNA: TGCGCCAGCAGGCCCACCTGGGACAGGGACCAAGAGACCCAGTACTTC

D: NA
V: TRBV7-6
J: TRBJ2-1
size: NA
length: 16
CDR3: CASSPSRLSAYNEQFF
DNA: TGTGCCAGCAGCCCTTCGCGACTATCAGCCTACAATGAGCAGTTCTTC

D: TRBD1
V: TRBV13
J: TRBJ1-5
size: NA
length: 15
CDR3: CASSYNRDRGPARHF
DNA: TGTGCCAGCAGCTACAACCGGGACAGGGGCCCAGCCAGGCATTTT

D: NA
V: TRBV4-3
J: TRBJ2-7
size: NA
length: 14
CDR3: CASSQQPSTYEQYF
DNA: TGCGCCAGCAGCCAACAGCCTAGCACATACGAGCAGTACTTC

D: NA
V: TRBV5-6
J: TRBJ1-3
size: NA
length: 17
CDR3: CASSLLLSGFSGNTIYF
DNA: TGTGCCAGCAGCTTGCTTCTTTCTGGCTTCTCTGGAAACACCATATATTTT

D: TRBD2
V: TRBV5-1
J: TRBJ2-5
size: NA
length: 15
CDR3: CASSPGTSGQETQYF
DNA: TGCGCCAGCAGCCCCGGGACTAGCGGCCAAGAGACCCAGTACTTC

D: NA
V: TRBV30
J: TRBJ1-1
size: NA
length: 11
CDR3: CAWNRWPEAFF
DNA: TGTGCCTGGAACAGATGGCCTGAAGCTTTCTTT

D: TRBD2
V: TRBV2
J: TRBJ2-1
size: NA
length: 15
CDR3: CASSYPAGGFGEQFF
DNA: TGTGCCAGCAGTTACCCAGCGGGGGGCTTTGGTGAGCAGTTCTTC

D: TRBD2
V: TRBV29-1
J: TRBJ2-1
size: NA
length: 17
CDR3: CSVEASGRAHSYNEQFF
DNA: TGCAGCGTTGAAGCTAGCGGGAGGGCCCACTCCTACAATGAGCAGTTCTTC

D: NA
V: TRBV5-1
J: TRBJ1-2
size: NA
length: 15
CDR3: CASSFATGQDPGYTF
DNA: TGCGCCAGCAGCTTCGCGACAGGCCAAGACCCTGGCTACACCTTC

D: TRBD2
V: TRBV20-1
J: TRBJ2-3
size: NA
length: 16
CDR3: CSASEGLAGSTDTQYF
DNA: TGCAGTGCTAGTGAAGGACTAGCGGGGAGTACAGATACGCAGTATTTT

D: NA
V: TRBV11-2
J: TRBJ1-2
size: NA
length: 14
CDR3: CASSLVGRVYGYTF
DNA: TGTGCCAGCAGCTTAGTGGGCAGGGTATATGGCTACACCTTC

D: TRBD1
V: TRBV29-1
J: TRBJ1-2
size: NA
length: 14
CDR3: CSVDDRGADRGYTF
DNA: TGCAGCGTCGACGACAGGGGGGCGGACCGTGGCTACACCTTC

D: NA
V: TRBV7-9
J: TRBJ1-2
size: NA
length: 13
CDR3: CASTGRDTLSYTF
DNA: TGTGCCAGCACCGGCCGGGACACCCTAAGCTACACCTTC

D: NA
V: TRBV5-1
J: TRBJ2-5
size: NA
length: 15
CDR3: CASSSRAGNRETQYF
DNA: TGCGCCAGCAGCAGCCGGGCCGGGAATCGGGAGACCCAGTACTTC

D: TRBD1
V: TRBV2
J: TRBJ1-6
size: once
length: 15
CDR3: CASSLQTGANSPLHF
DNA: TGTGCCAGCAGTCTACAAACAGGGGCTAATTCACCCCTCCACTTT